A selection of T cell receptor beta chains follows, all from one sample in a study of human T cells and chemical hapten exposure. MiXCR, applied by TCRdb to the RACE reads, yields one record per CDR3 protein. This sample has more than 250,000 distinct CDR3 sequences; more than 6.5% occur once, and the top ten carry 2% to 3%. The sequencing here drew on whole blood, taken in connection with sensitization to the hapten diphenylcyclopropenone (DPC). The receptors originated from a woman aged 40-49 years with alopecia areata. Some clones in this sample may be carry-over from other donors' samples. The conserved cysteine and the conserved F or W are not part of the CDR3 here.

ASSESGNTEAF | TRBJ1-1 | TRBV25-1
ASSGRSSGNTIY | TRBJ1-3 | TRBV6-5
ASSLGDTHGYT | TRBJ1-2 | TRBV12-3/TRBV12-4
ASSETNLSGGNEQF | TRBJ2-1 | TRBV6-1
ASSPSVGTEAF | TRBJ1-1 | TRBV25-1
ASSSRGQEGEAF | TRBJ1-1 | TRBV6-6
ASSQLRMNTEAF | TRBJ1-1 | TRBV14
ASSPFSPNQPQH | TRBJ1-5 | TRBV6-1
ASSLNAGLAGWEQF | TRBJ2-1 | TRBV11-2
ASKSGQRREAF | TRBJ1-1 | TRBV7-9
ASSLEGATEAF | TRBJ1-1 | TRBV27
ATSLLAGVADTQY | TRBJ2-3 | TRBV28
ASTQYSGNTGELF | TRBJ2-2 | TRBV6-5
ASRLGGQGSYGYT | TRBJ1-2 | TRBV7-2
ASRPTGTDTQY | TRBJ2-3 | TRBV28
ANSLNEGIQY | TRBJ2-4 | TRBV12-3/TRBV12-4
ASSPGQVDGNTIY | TRBJ1-3 | TRBV5-1
ASSQATSGGRSGANVLT | TRBJ2-6 | TRBV4-2
ASSYSLAIARREASYEQY | TRBJ2-7 | TRBV6-5
SVEDGAKNIQY | TRBJ2-4 | TRBV29-1
ATSILPWGSRGNQPQH | TRBJ1-5 | TRBV15
ASSSGIRGNQPQH | TRBJ1-5 | TRBV19
ASSYAGGLTTGELF | TRBJ2-2 | TRBV6-5
ASSIEGTGDQPQH | TRBJ1-5 | TRBV19
ASRHYKTDSGANVLT | TRBJ2-6 | TRBV6-6
ASSPQQGAGEQY | TRBJ2-7 | TRBV7-3
ASSYSGRGPSNYGYT | TRBJ1-2 | TRBV6-5
ASSAAEREYEQF | TRBJ2-1 | TRBV5-6
ASRRVSGYNEQF | TRBJ2-1 | TRBV7-2
ACSQGSETQY | TRBJ2-5 | TRBV28
ASSVAGGSQETQY | TRBJ2-5 | TRBV9
ASSQWGLAGVNEQF | TRBJ2-1 | TRBV14
ASSSPLTGSGNTIY | TRBJ1-3 | TRBV12-3/TRBV12-4
AISEYAGANTEAF | TRBJ1-1 | TRBV10-3
ASTEGKTQY | TRBJ2-5 | TRBV2
ASKDRGVRNEQF | TRBJ2-1 | TRBV7-8
ASCLLRAPLY | TRBJ2-3 | TRBV12-3/TRBV12-4
ASRGLAGSEQF | TRBJ2-1 | TRBV12-3/TRBV12-4
ASSYSRGSNQPQH | TRBJ1-5 | TRBV6-2/TRBV6-3
ASRGQGLGTDTQY | TRBJ2-3 | TRBV2
ASSLAPGTYEQY | TRBJ2-7 | TRBV5-5
ASSLEWGTGNSPLH | TRBJ1-6 | TRBV7-2
ASSPGRVNIQY | TRBJ2-4 | TRBV6-5
ASSYSGGGKGNTEAF | TRBJ1-1 | TRBV6-5
AIGTGRTYEQY | TRBJ2-7 | TRBV28
ASSLAGTRTYEQY | TRBJ2-7 | TRBV5-1
ASSSRLAYYYEQY | TRBJ2-7 | TRBV28
SARLTLNTEAF | TRBJ1-1 | TRBV20-1
ASSLERAAYEKLF | TRBJ1-4 | TRBV5-1
ASTREGSNQPQH | TRBJ1-5 | TRBV2
ASSFRLTSTDTQY | TRBJ2-3 | TRBV7-8
ASSQSVGDTEAF | TRBJ1-1 | TRBV7-9
SADGGQEQETQY | TRBJ2-5 | TRBV20-1
ASRAAAYYGYT | TRBJ1-2 | TRBV28
SAFGTGSSSSYNEQF | TRBJ2-1 | TRBV20-1
ASATNDIQY | TRBJ2-4 | TRBV7-9